This TCR beta chain was recorded in a study of blood T cell repertoires in COVID-19. Study as a whole: From the United States, Italy and Spain came samples of acute and convalescent COVID-19. Nucleic acid was either cDNA or gDNA, and it came from T cells, B-cell-depleted T cells, or PBMCs.

In the original analysis: Reference gene primer amplification gave nucleated cell count estimates. Repertoires were generated with immunoSEQ multiplex PCR, while TCRdb's copy carries only in-frame clones and drops some. V, J and clone size reflect that table, while D and trimming were determined from the DNA. The table has about 200,000 clones, more than 75% seen once; the top ten hold about 4.9%. The clonotype was recovered from a woman of 80 years or more with acute or convalescent COVID-19. Sequencing input: peripheral blood.

This CDR3 reads CASSLGQTETEAFF. DNA of the CDR3: TGTGCCAGCAGTTTAGGCCAAACCGAAACTGAAGCTTTCTTT. The V and J genes are TRBV28 and TRBJ1-1; D gene uncertain. Trimming shortened V by 2 bases and J by 5 bases, and 12 bases separated the two germline ends. CDR3 length: 14 amino acids. In germline, CDR1 is MDHEN, CDR2 SYDVKM.